This TCR beta chain was captured by sequencing in a study of cytomegalovirus exposure and HLA in healthy donors. Study at large: HLA-typed donors were the source of some 80 million unique TCRs, which an early data release held.

The PCR was carried out with 60 Vbeta primers and 13 Jbeta primers. How the authors handled the data: Approximately 87 million unique TCR beta chains, about 12 million shared, were counted in a later analysis. Data came from immunoSEQ multiplex PCR; TCRdb stores just in-frame clones and leaves some out. V, J and clone size derive from that table, while D and trimming were established from the DNA sequence. Among approximately 93,000 clones, around four fifths were seen once, and the ten largest hold 3% to 4%. V trimming: 7 bases; J trimming: 15 bases; junction bases outside the gene matches: 13. This CDR3 contains 13 residues. CDR1 and CDR2 (germline): MNHEY, SVGAGI.

This TCR was recovered from a woman between 35 and 50 years old in good health and CMV-seronegative. Sequencing was done on a sample of PBMCs. V and J are TRBV6-5 and TRBJ2-1; TRBD1 matches at 9 bases. This chain's CDR3 is CASTPGQGCPTFF. The CDR3 nucleotides read TGTGCCAGCACCCCGGGACAGGGATGTCCGACGTTCTTC.